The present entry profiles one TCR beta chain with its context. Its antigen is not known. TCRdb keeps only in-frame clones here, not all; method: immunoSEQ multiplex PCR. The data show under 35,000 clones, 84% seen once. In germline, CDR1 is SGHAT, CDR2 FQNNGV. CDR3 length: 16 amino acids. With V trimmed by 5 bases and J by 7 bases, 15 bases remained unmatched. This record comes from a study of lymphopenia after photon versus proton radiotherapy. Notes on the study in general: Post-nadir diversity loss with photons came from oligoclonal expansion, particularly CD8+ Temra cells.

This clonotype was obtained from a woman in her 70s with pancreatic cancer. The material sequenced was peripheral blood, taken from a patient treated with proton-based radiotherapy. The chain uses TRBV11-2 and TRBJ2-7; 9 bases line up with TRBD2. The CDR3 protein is CASSRTRAGGPWEQYF. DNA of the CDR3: TGTGCCAGCAGCCGGACGAGGGCGGGAGGGCCTTGGGAGCAGTACTTC.